The 22 T cell receptor beta chains below all came from one sample that was sequenced in a study of T cell responses to AZD1222 COVID-19 vaccine (dated by TCRdb to the early 2020s). Preparation of the library involved the immunoSEQ multiplex PCR assay. As stored in TCRdb, this immuneACCESS dataset retains in-frame rearrangements with V and J assigned. A fraction of the clones does not appear; measured against another copy, unresolved V genes explain less than half of the discrepancy, and the remainder lacks a known reason. This sample lists about 110,000 clones; about 91% were detected once. The top ten clones comprise approximately 7.6% of the sample. The sample's time point label is to be understood as: baseline before first vaccination. The material was peripheral blood, obtained on day 0 of AZD1222 vaccination. Receptor source: an adult in good health.

The V gene is TRBV6-5, the J gene TRBJ2-1; D is undetermined. CDR1 is MNHEY and CDR2 is SVGAGI in the germline V gene. The ends were cut back, 6 bases at V and 0 bases at J, with 12 bases in the middle. This CDR3 is 15 amino acids long. The CDR3: CASRDADPSYNEQFF. CDR3 sequence (DNA): TGTGCCAGCAGAGACGCGGACCCCTCCTACAATGAGCAGTTCTTC.

This chain links TRBV3-1 (or the pseudogene TRBV3-2) with TRBJ2-1, with TRBD2 identical over 7 bases. This CDR3 is built from 15 residues. V lost 4 bases and J lost 4; bases outside the gene matches: 7. Germline V lookup: CDR1 LGHDT, CDR2 YNNKEL (reference sequence). The CDR3 here is CASSPPSGIYNEQFF. CDR3 bases: TGTGCCAGCAGCCCTCCTAGCGGTATATACAATGAGCAGTTCTTC.

This chain links TRBV4-1 with TRBJ1-1; the D is unclear. Trimming stripped 2 bases from V and 4 bases from J, with 17 bases between. CDR3 length equals 16 residues. The germline V gene encodes CDR1 MGHRA and CDR2 YSYEKL. CDR3 sequence reads: CASSQLPRYSGTEAFF. CDR3 sequence (DNA): TGCGCCAGCAGCCAACTCCCCCGGTACAGTGGCACTGAAGCTTTCTTT.

The chain has TRBV3-1 (or the pseudogene TRBV3-2) and TRBJ1-1; the match to TRBD1 covers 9 bases. Trimming took 5 bases from V and 5 from J; bases not matched to a gene: 12. Looked up from germline, CDR1 is LGHDT and CDR2 is YNNKEL (reference sequence). There are 16 residues in the CDR3. In nucleotides, the CDR3 is TGTGCCAGCAGCTGGCTTGCGAACAGGGGGCAGACTGAAGCTTTCTTT. It is translated as CASSWLANRGQTEAFF.

This chain connects TRBV30 to TRBJ2-7; unclear D gene. The length of the CDR3 is 11 residues. V was trimmed by 1 base and J by 3 bases, leaving 4 bases between them. Germline V gene sequence: CDR1 GTSNPN, CDR2 SVGIG (reference sequence). The CDR3 loop is CAWSGSYEQYF. As DNA, the CDR3 is TGTGCCTGGAGTGGAAGCTACGAGCAGTACTTC.

The chain employs TRBV18 and TRBJ1-3, with D hard to call. CDR3 size: 15 residues. V gave up 0 bases and J gave up 3 bases, with 9 bases separating them. Germline CDR1 reads KGHSH; CDR2 reads LQKENI. The CDR3 coding sequence is TGTGCCAGCTCACCACCTACAATAGGTGGAAACACCATATATTTT. This codes for CASSPPTIGGNTIYF.

The chain joins TRBV24-1 to TRBJ1-5; D perhaps matches TRBD1 (5 bases). Trimming took 4 bases from V and 3 from J, leaving 6 bases between them. Germline V gives CDR1 KGHDR, CDR2 SFDVKD. The CDR3 has 13 amino acids. This CDR3 reads CATSEGTNQPQHF. Written as DNA, the CDR3 is TGTGCCACCAGTGAGGGGACCAATCAGCCCCAGCATTTT.

The J gene is TRBJ2-7, the V gene TRBV7-6; 8 nucleotides line up with TRBD1. CDR3 length equals 15 residues. J gave up 0 bases and V 2 bases, and 3 bases lay outside the gene matches. Germline V CDR1 and CDR2: SGHVS, FNYEAQ. The CDR3 reads CASSLFTGGSYEQYF. CDR3 nucleotides: TGTGCCAGCAGCTTATTTACAGGGGGCTCCTACGAGCAGTACTTC.

The genes are TRBV11-1 and TRBJ1-6, with D unclear. CDR1 SGHAT and CDR2 FQDESV come from the germline V gene (reference sequence). The CDR3 runs 15 residues. Trimming removed 4 bases from V and 4 bases from J, with 11 bases in between. This chain's CDR3 is CASSSDKNYNSPLHF. In DNA form, the CDR3 reads TGTGCCAGCAGCTCAGACAAGAATTATAATTCACCCCTCCACTTT. The full variable domain, with the rest looked up from reference TRBV11-1 and TRBJ1-6, is EAEVAQSPRYKITEKSQAVAFWCDPISGHATLYWYRQILGQGPELLVQFQDESVVDDSQLPKDRFSAERLKGVDSTLKIQPAELGDSAMYLCASSSDKNYNSPLHFGNGTRLTVT.

The gene calls are TRBV4-2 and TRBJ2-7; the D gene is possibly TRBD1 (6 bases). Trimming removed 4 bases from V and 3 bases from J, with 10 bases in between. CDR1 and CDR2 (germline): LGHNA, YNFKEQ. The CDR3 is made up of 13 amino acids. The CDR3 DNA follows: TGTGCCAGCAGCCGGACAGATAACTACGAGCAGTACTTC. As protein: CASSRTDNYEQYF.

V is TRBV19 and J is TRBJ2-2, with TRBD1 identical over 10 bases. V lost 6 bases and J lost 4; bases outside the gene matches: 8. Per germline, CDR1 LNHDA and CDR2 SQIVND (reference sequence). The CDR3 spans 16 residues. The CDR3 loop reads CASRPPGQGTTGELFF. The CDR3 region has the DNA TGTGCCAGTAGGCCACCGGGACAGGGGACCACCGGGGAGCTGTTTTTT.

V usage is TRBV6-5 and J usage is TRBJ2-5; 9 nucleotides match TRBD1. CDR1 MNHEY and CDR2 SVGAGI come from the germline V gene. This CDR3 region has 14 residues. With 6 bases clipped from V and 3 bases from J, the junction kept 5 bases outside the gene matches. CDR3 loop: CASSKTGGKETQYF. The DNA of the CDR3 is TGTGCCAGCAGCAAGACAGGGGGGAAAGAGACCCAGTACTTC.

The rearrangement uses TRBV6-5 and TRBJ1-5; unclear D gene. CDR1 MNHEY and CDR2 SVGAGI come from the germline V gene. This CDR3 has 11 residues. V lost 8 bases and J 0 bases, leaving 2 bases between the germline ends. This CDR3 is CASGSNQPQHF. In DNA form, the CDR3 reads TGTGCCAGCGGTAGCAATCAGCCCCAGCATTTT.

The J gene is TRBJ2-1, the V gene TRBV7-6; 11 positions agree with TRBD2. In germline, CDR1 is SGHVS, CDR2 FNYEAQ. CDR3 length: 17 amino acids. The V gene end was trimmed by 5 bases and the J gene end by 4 bases; junction bases not matched to a gene: 10. CDR3 residues: CASSPRTSGSFYNEQFF. The CDR3 nucleotides are TGTGCCAGCAGCCCCCGGACTAGCGGGTCCTTTTACAATGAGCAGTTCTTC.

The chain uses TRBV2 and TRBJ2-7; D gene uncertain. The length of the CDR3 is 14 residues. V was trimmed by 1 base and J by 1 base, leaving 8 bases between them. Germline-derived CDR1 and CDR2 are SNHLY and FYNNEI. In DNA, the CDR3 is TGTGCCAGCAGTGAAGGGGAATTATCCTACGAGCAGTACTTC. Its protein is CASSEGELSYEQYF.

This clone came up once. The chain employs TRBV7-8 and TRBJ1-3; tentative D call: TRBD1 (5 bases). V was pared by 2 bases and J by 0 bases, with 11 bases between. This CDR3 has 16 amino acids. Germline V gives CDR1 SGHVS, CDR2 FQNEAQ. CDR3 nucleotide sequence: TGTGCCAGCAGCTTAAGCGTCGGGGGCTCTGGAAACACCATATATTTT. This codes for CASSLSVGGSGNTIYF.

V and J are TRBV30 and TRBJ2-7; D remains unclear. The CDR3 covers 12 residues. V shed 2 bases and J shed 0 bases, with 5 bases lying between them. Germline assignment: CDR1 GTSNPN and CDR2 SVGIG (reference sequence). The CDR3 region has the DNA TGTGCCTGGAGTCAGGTCTCCTACGAGCAGTACTTC. This codes for CAWSQVSYEQYF.

The chain combines TRBV13 with TRBJ2-2; 11 bases line up with TRBD1. The CDR3 runs to 16 residues. Trimming cost V 5 bases and J 5 bases; bases outside gene matches: 7. Germline loops: CDR1 PRHDT, CDR2 FYEKMQ (reference sequence). CDR3 nucleotides: TGTGCCAGCAGCGCCGGGACAGGGGGTCAAACCGGGGAGCTGTTTTTT. The encoded protein is CASSAGTGGQTGELFF. Filled out from reference TRBV13 and TRBJ2-2, the complete variable domain reads AAGVIQSPRHLIKEKRETATLKCYPIPRHDTVYWYQQGPGQDPQFLISFYEKMQSDKGSIPDRFSAQQFSDYHSELNMSSLELGDSALYFCASSAGTGGQTGELFFGEGSRLTVL.

This rearrangement joins TRBV15 to TRBJ2-3; TRBD1 aligns across 7 bases. V lost 3 bases, J lost 4 bases, and 4 bases stayed unmatched. Germline loops: CDR1 LNHNV, CDR2 YYDKDF (reference sequence). The length of the CDR3 is 14 residues. CDR3 bases: TGTGCCACCAGCAGCCGACAGGGCTCAGATACGCAGTATTTT. Encoded protein: CATSSRQGSDTQYF.

The sample holds a few counts of this clone. The rearrangement uses TRBV2 and TRBJ2-7; the D is unclear. Germline V gene sequence: CDR1 SNHLY, CDR2 FYNNEI. With 6 bases removed from V and 3 bases from J, the gap between germline ends came to 9 bases. The CDR3 consists of 12 residues. CDR3 DNA sequence: TGTGCCAGCAGCCGCTGGGGCTACGAGCAGTACTTC. Translation: CASSRWGYEQYF.

The chain joins TRBV5-4 to TRBJ1-4; D gene unclear. Trimming removed 4 bases at V and 0 bases at J, with 7 bases between. The CDR3 loop spans 14 amino acids. Germline V gene data show CDR1 as SGHNT and CDR2 as YYREEE (reference sequence). The CDR3: CASSQGTTNEKLFF. The CDR3 nucleotides are TGTGCCAGCAGCCAAGGAACAACTAATGAAAAACTGTTTTTT. Full variable domain (remainder filled in from reference TRBV5-4 and TRBJ1-4): ETGVTQSPTHLIKTRGQQVTLRCSSQSGHNTVSWYQQALGQGPQFIFQYYREEENGRGNFPPRFSGLQFPNYSSELNVNALELDDSALYLCASSQGTTNEKLFFGSGTQLSVL.

The sample holds a few counts of this clone. The V gene is TRBV7-6, the J gene TRBJ2-5; the match to TRBD1 covers 10 bases. The V segment lost 4 bases and the J segment 1 base; nucleotides outside the gene matches: 3. CDR3 length: 15 amino acids. Germline CDR1 and CDR2: SGHVS and FNYEAQ. The CDR3 here is CASSSWTGGQETQYF. CDR3 in DNA: TGTGCCAGCAGCTCATGGACAGGGGGCCAAGAGACCCAGTACTTC. The full variable domain, its missing parts supplied by reference TRBV7-6 and TRBJ2-5, is GAGVSQSPRYKVTKRGQDVALRCDPISGHVSLYWYRQALGQGPEFLTYFNYEAQQDKSGLPNDRFSAERPEGSISTLTIQRTEQRDSAMYRCASSSWTGGQETQYFGPGTRLLVL.